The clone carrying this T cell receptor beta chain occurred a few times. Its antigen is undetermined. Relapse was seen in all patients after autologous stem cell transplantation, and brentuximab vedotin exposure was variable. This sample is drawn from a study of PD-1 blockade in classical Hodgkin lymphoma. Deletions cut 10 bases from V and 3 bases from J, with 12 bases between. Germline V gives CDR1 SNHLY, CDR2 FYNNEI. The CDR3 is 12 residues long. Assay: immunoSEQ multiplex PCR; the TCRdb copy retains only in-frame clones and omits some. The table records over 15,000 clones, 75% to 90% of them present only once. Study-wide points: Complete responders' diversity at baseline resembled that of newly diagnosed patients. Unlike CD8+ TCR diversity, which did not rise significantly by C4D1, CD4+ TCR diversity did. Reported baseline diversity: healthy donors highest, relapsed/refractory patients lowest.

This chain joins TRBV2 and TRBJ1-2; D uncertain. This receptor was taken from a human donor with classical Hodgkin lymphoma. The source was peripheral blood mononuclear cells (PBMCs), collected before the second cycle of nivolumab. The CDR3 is CAIERGDYGYTF. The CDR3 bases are TGTGCCATCGAGCGTGGGGACTATGGCTACACCTTC.